Each of the 22 T cell receptor beta chains below was sequenced from the same sample in a study of T cells in narcolepsy. Assay: immunoSEQ multiplex PCR; the TCRdb copy retains only in-frame clones and omits some. The profile covers 25,000 to 35,000 clones, with roughly nine tenths appearing a single time and 0.95% to 1.5% taken by the ten largest. The sequenced material came from CD45RA- memory CD4+ T cells from PBMCs. The receptors stem from a human donor with narcolepsy.

The chain employs TRBV5-1 and TRBJ1-4; unclear D gene. The germline CDR1 and CDR2 sequences are SGHRS and YFSETQ. The V and J ends lost 2 bases and 0 bases respectively, with 14 bases between them. The CDR3 loop spans 17 amino acids. The CDR3 spells CASSFGSAFATNEKLFF. For the CDR3, the DNA is TGCGCCAGCAGCTTTGGCAGCGCTTTTGCAACTAATGAAAAACTGTTTTTT.

The chain is built from TRBV11-3 and TRBJ2-5; D uncertain. The CDR3 has 15 residues. Germline CDR1 and CDR2: SGHNT and YENEEA. V lost 1 base to trimming and J lost 4 bases, with 13 bases between them. CDR3 sequence (DNA): TGTGCCAGCAGCTTAGGTTCGTCCAGCAGAGAGACCCAGTACTTC. It translates to CASSLGSSSRETQYF.

The chain carries TRBV2 and TRBJ2-3, with D perhaps TRBD1 or TRBD2 (7 bases each). The germline V and J ends were trimmed by 3 bases and 1 base, with 14 bases remaining between them. The CDR3 totals 16 residues. Germline values: CDR1 SNHLY, CDR2 FYNNEI. The CDR3 spells CASSEGRGRGTDTQYF. Here the CDR3 DNA reads TGTGCCAGCAGTGAGGGCAGGGGGAGGGGCACAGATACGCAGTATTTT.

The chain has TRBV19 and TRBJ2-2, with 10 bases identical to TRBD1. The germline V gene has CDR1 LNHDA and CDR2 SQIVND (reference sequence). Trimming at V came to 6 bases and at J to 3 bases, leaving 1 base not matched to a gene. This CDR3 comprises 14 residues. The CDR3 is CASSGTGDTGELFF. As DNA, the CDR3 is TGTGCCAGTAGCGGGACAGGGGACACCGGGGAGCTGTTTTTT.

The chain has TRBV2 and TRBJ2-2; weak D call: TRBD2 (5 bases). This CDR3 contains 14 residues. Germline V gene sequence: CDR1 SNHLY, CDR2 FYNNEI. V was clipped by 6 bases and J by 3 bases, with 11 bases between them. The CDR3 is CASRNVGDTGELFF. The DNA of the CDR3 is TGTGCCAGCAGGAATGTCGGGGACACCGGGGAGCTGTTTTTT.

The chain links TRBV11-1 to TRBJ1-5; weak D call: TRBD1 (5 bases). Trimming pared 5 bases from V and 6 bases from J, leaving 14 bases between. The CDR3 totals 14 residues. In germline, CDR1 is SGHAT, CDR2 FQDESV (reference sequence). CDR3 nucleotide sequence: TGTGCCAGCAGCCCCAACGGCGGGGGTCAGCCCCAGCATTTT. It codes for CASSPNGGGQPQHF.

The gene calls are TRBV27 and TRBJ2-1; TRBD2 agrees at 9 bases. The V gene's germline CDR1 is MNHEY and CDR2 SMNVEV (reference sequence). V lost 6 bases to trimming and J lost 5 bases; unmatched junction nucleotides: 11. The CDR3 extends over 16 amino acids. The CDR3 bases are TGTGCCAGCAGACTAAGGCTGACTAGCGGCCACAATGAGCAGTTCTTC. This gives the protein CASRLRLTSGHNEQFF.

In this sample, this clone turned up a few times. The chain has TRBV5-1 and TRBJ1-4; 8 nucleotides match TRBD1. The V gene's germline CDR1 is SGHRS and CDR2 YFSETQ. This CDR3 is built from 14 residues. Trimming cost V 3 bases and J 6 bases; bases outside gene matches: 4. The CDR3 DNA is TGCGCCAGCAGCTCGGGACAGGAGTATGAAAAACTGTTTTTT. Its translation is CASSSGQEYEKLFF.

The sample holds one count of this clone. The chain recombines TRBV28 with TRBJ1-3; 8 bases map to TRBD1. Germline CDR1 is MDHEN and CDR2 is SYDVKM. The CDR3 has 15 amino acids. V shed 6 bases and J 9 bases; nucleotides not matched to a gene: 13. This CDR3 is CASRFFGTGWGTIYF. The CDR3, as DNA: TGTGCCAGCAGGTTCTTTGGGACAGGCTGGGGCACCATATATTTT.

V and J are TRBV7-6 and TRBJ2-5; D is unresolved. This CDR3 has 12 amino acids. With 4 bases removed from V and 3 bases from J, the gap between germline ends came to 6 bases. In germline, CDR1 is SGHVS, CDR2 FNYEAQ. The CDR3 DNA is TGTGCCAGCAGCTCAGCTAAAGAGACCCAGTACTTC. Its protein is CASSSAKETQYF. The full variable domain, its missing parts supplied by reference TRBV7-6 and TRBJ2-5, is GAGVSQSPRYKVTKRGQDVALRCDPISGHVSLYWYRQALGQGPEFLTYFNYEAQQDKSGLPNDRFSAERPEGSISTLTIQRTEQRDSAMYRCASSSAKETQYFGPGTRLLVL.

The V and J genes are TRBV28 and TRBJ2-4; possibly TRBD1 for D (6 bases). The CDR3 has 14 amino acids. The germline V gene has CDR1 MDHEN and CDR2 SYDVKM. Deletions cut 6 bases from V and 1 base from J, with 10 bases between. The CDR3 reads CASRGGVAKNIQYF. The CDR3 nucleotides read TGTGCCAGCAGAGGGGGTGTGGCCAAAAACATTCAGTACTTC.

In this sample, this clone turned up a few times. The CDR3 here is CASSLGDYPTNEKLFF. CDR3 DNA: TGCGCCAGCAGCTTGGGCGACTACCCAACTAATGAAAAACTGTTTTTT. The genes are TRBV5-1 and TRBJ1-4; D remains ambiguous. The CDR3 is 16 amino acids. The V end was cut by 0 bases, the J end by 0 bases, with 9 bases between. CDR1 SGHRS and CDR2 YFSETQ come from the germline V gene.

The V gene is TRBV4-1, the J gene TRBJ2-3, with D perhaps TRBD1 (5 bases). Germline V gene lookup returns CDR1 MGHRA and CDR2 YSYEKL. This CDR3 has 17 residues. V lost 0 bases and J lost 0, with 13 bases in between. The chain's CDR3 is CASSQEPQGLSTDTQYF. The CDR3 region has the DNA TGCGCCAGCAGCCAAGAACCTCAGGGTCTTAGCACAGATACGCAGTATTTT.

The chain is built from TRBV7-8 and TRBJ2-1, with 7 bases aligning to TRBD2. Germline V gene data show CDR1 as SGHVS and CDR2 as FQNEAQ. The V and J ends lost 4 bases and 15 bases, in that order; junction bases with no gene match: 21. CDR3 size: 16 residues. The CDR3 bases are TGTGCCAGCAGCTCCTCTAGAGAGCGGGGACTTCAAGTGGGGTTCTTC. Amino acids: CASSSSRERGLQVGFF.

The J gene is TRBJ2-1, the V gene TRBV7-9, with TRBD2 matching over 11 bases. The V segment lost 5 bases and the J segment 12 bases; nucleotides outside the gene matches: 21. Germline loops: CDR1 SEHNR, CDR2 FQNEAQ (reference sequence). The CDR3 has 18 residues. The CDR3 spells CASSPRVAGLAGSRGQFF. For the CDR3, the DNA is TGTGCCAGCAGCCCTAGAGTGGCTGGACTAGCGGGTTCCCGAGGGCAGTTCTTC.

The rearrangement uses TRBV5-1 and TRBJ2-7; possible D gene TRBD2, 5 bases. With 4 bases removed from V and 2 bases from J, the gap between germline ends came to 13 bases. This CDR3 region has 14 residues. In germline, CDR1 is SGHRS, CDR2 YFSETQ. CDR3 sequence (DNA): TGCGCCAGCAGCGCCGGGGTTGGGGCCTACGAGCAGTACTTC. This codes for CASSAGVGAYEQYF.

The rearrangement uses TRBV28 and TRBJ1-2; D unresolved. The V end lost 6 bases, the J end lost 9 bases, and 17 bases lay between the germline ends. CDR1 is MDHEN, CDR2 SYDVKM, per germline. The CDR3 loop spans 13 amino acids. The CDR3 DNA is TGTGCCAGCAGACGCCAGGTTAAGGAGCGCTACACCTTC. Amino acid sequence: CASRRQVKERYTF.

The chain links TRBV5-1 to TRBJ2-1; 8 bases map to TRBD2. The CDR3 length is 17 residues. CDR1 is SGHRS and CDR2 is YFSETQ in the germline V gene. The junction had 15 bases not matched to a gene; V was cut back by 2 bases and J by 8 bases. The CDR3 reads CASSFAETSGLLDEQFF. The CDR3 DNA reads as TGCGCCAGCAGCTTTGCGGAAACTAGCGGACTTTTGGATGAGCAGTTCTTC.

The genes are TRBV4-1 and TRBJ1-2, with a tentative D call TRBD1 (6 bases). Germline V lookup: CDR1 MGHRA, CDR2 YSYEKL. The V end was cut by 0 bases, the J end by 1 base, with 9 bases between. The CDR3 extends over 15 amino acids. The chain's CDR3 is CASSQDRDNNYGYTF. The CDR3 coding sequence is TGCGCCAGCAGCCAAGACCGGGACAATAACTATGGCTACACCTTC.

This chain connects TRBV9 to TRBJ2-5, with 7 bases matching TRBD1. The CDR3 runs to 14 residues. Germline trimming cut 0 bases from V and 2 bases from J; bases unmatched to any gene: 1. Germline loops: CDR1 SGDLS, CDR2 YYNGEE. The CDR3 DNA is TGTGCCAGCAGCGTAGGGACAGGACAAGAGACCCAGTACTTC. Protein product: CASSVGTGQETQYF.

V and J are TRBV27 and TRBJ2-7, with 9 bases fitting TRBD2. V trimming: 6 bases; J trimming: 1 base; junction bases outside the gene matches: 7. CDR3 length: 15 residues. Looked up from germline, CDR1 is MNHEY and CDR2 is SMNVEV (reference sequence). The CDR3, as DNA: TGTGCCAGCAGAAGTAATAGCGGGGGTTCCTACGAGCAGTACTTC. This codes for CASRSNSGGSYEQYF.

This chain connects TRBV28 to TRBJ1-3; D is undetermined. The germline CDR1 and CDR2 sequences are MDHEN and SYDVKM. The V end lost 5 bases, the J end lost 4 bases, and 15 bases lay between the germline ends. The CDR3 runs 15 residues. This CDR3 is CASSAAGPKGNTIYF. The DNA of the CDR3 is TGTGCCAGCAGTGCAGCCGGGCCCAAGGGAAACACCATATATTTT.